This T cell receptor beta chain was captured by sequencing in a study of long-term antiretroviral therapy in people with HIV. Trimming took 5 bases from V and 9 from J, leaving 15 bases between them. Germline loops: CDR1 SGHRS, CDR2 YFSETQ. The CDR3 totals 13 residues. Researchers ran immunoSEQ v3.0 at survey level. Repertoires were generated with immunoSEQ multiplex PCR, while TCRdb's copy carries only in-frame clones and drops some. This table has 15,000 or so clones, about 78% appearing once. The V gene is TRBV5-1, the J gene TRBJ2-1; D is perhaps TRBD2 (6 bases). The material was unsorted PBMCs, obtained more than 3.1 years after starting antiretroviral therapy. The TCR comes from a middle-aged woman with HIV. CDR3 sequence reads: CASRPGLQGEQFF. The CDR3 DNA follows: TGCGCCAGCAGGCCGGGACTTCAGGGTGAGCAGTTCTTC. Supplemented by reference TRBV5-1 and TRBJ2-1, the full variable domain reads KAGVTQTPRYLIKTRGQQVTLSCSPISGHRSVSWYQQTPGQGLQFLFEYFSETQRNKGNFPGRFSGRQFSNSRSEMNVSTLELGDSALYLCASRPGLQGEQFFGPGTRLTVL.